One sample yielded the 10 T cell receptor beta chains listed below, sequenced in a study of blood T cells in healthy people across ages. Primers used in a second PCR of about 6 to 11 cycles were a sample-barcoded 5' primer and a J-beta primer mix. TCRdb recomputed calls from the 5' RACE reads with MiXCR, one row per CDR3 protein. The sample records 550,000 to 750,000 distinct CDR3 sequences, around 21% being singletons. Sequencing input: blood. The receptors shown here come from a man aged 70 or older in good health.

This chain joins TRBV5-5 and TRBJ2-3; D is uncertain. V was trimmed by 2 bases and J by 1 base, leaving 11 bases between them. Germline CDR1 is SGHKS and CDR2 is YYEKEE (reference sequence). This CDR3 contains 15 residues. This CDR3 is CASSFLDGRTDTQYF. CDR3 DNA sequence: TGTGCCAGCAGCTTTCTGGACGGGCGCACAGATACGCAGTATTTT. Combining the CDR3 with reference TRBV5-5 and TRBJ2-3 gives the whole variable domain DAGVTQSPTHLIKTRGQQVTLRCSPISGHKSVSWYQQVLGQGPQFIFQYYEKEERGRGNFPDRFSARQFPNYSSELNVNALLLGDSALYLCASSFLDGRTDTQYFGPGTRLTVL.

Ten or more counts support this clonotype. This chain joins TRBV5-1 and TRBJ2-4, with TRBD2 identical over 8 bases. V lost 1 base and J lost 4; bases outside the gene matches: 4. Germline V gene data show CDR1 as SGHRS and CDR2 as YFSETQ. The CDR3 is 15 residues long. In DNA form, the CDR3 reads TGCGCCAGCAGCTTGCGGGAGGGAATAAAAAACATTCAGTACTTC. Amino acids: CASSLREGIKNIQYF. The full variable domain, with the rest looked up from reference TRBV5-1 and TRBJ2-4, is KAGVTQTPRYLIKTRGQQVTLSCSPISGHRSVSWYQQTPGQGLQFLFEYFSETQRNKGNFPGRFSGRQFSNSRSEMNVSTLELGDSALYLCASSLREGIKNIQYFGAGTRLSVL.

CDR3 sequence reads: CASSIQGDIQYF. The CDR3, as DNA: TGTGCCAGCTCAATACAGGGTGACATTCAGTACTTC. This chain joins TRBV18 and TRBJ2-4; D possibly corresponds to TRBD1 (6 bases). The germline V gene has CDR1 KGHSH and CDR2 LQKENI. This CDR3 spans 12 amino acids. Deletions cut 5 bases from V and 8 bases from J, with 10 bases between.

This clonotype was detected ten times or more. The J gene is TRBJ1-1, the V gene TRBV5-1; D may be TRBD1 (5 bases). The V gene's germline CDR1 is SGHRS and CDR2 YFSETQ. The CDR3 length is 14 residues. Trimming pared 4 bases from V and 4 bases from J, leaving 14 bases between. The CDR3 sequence: CASSALGVGTEAFF. In DNA form, the CDR3 reads TGCGCCAGCAGCGCCTTAGGGGTGGGCACTGAAGCTTTCTTT.

This clonotype has only a few counts. J is TRBJ2-7 and V is TRBV3-1; 7 nucleotides line up with TRBD1. The germline CDR1 and CDR2 sequences are LGHDT and YNNKEL (reference sequence). The CDR3 totals 16 residues. Losses at the gene ends were 2 bases for V and 6 bases for J; bases not matched to a gene: 13. The CDR3 DNA reads TGTGCCAGCAGCCAAAGGATAGGGGGCGTTCTGGGCGAGCAGTACTTC. It is translated as CASSQRIGGVLGEQYF.

This clonotype has more than one count but fewer than ten. The chain carries TRBV30 and TRBJ2-4; D remains ambiguous. CDR1 and CDR2 from the germline V gene are GTSNPN and SVGIG (reference sequence). The CDR3 is 17 amino acids. V was pared by 2 bases and J by 0 bases, with 17 bases between. CDR3 residues: CAWSSSELSLAKNIQYF. The DNA for the CDR3 is TGTGCCTGGAGTTCAAGCGAACTAAGCCTAGCCAAAAACATTCAGTACTTC.

There are a few counts of this clonotype. The genes are TRBV7-2 and TRBJ1-2, with D hard to call. Germline V gene sequence: CDR1 SGHTA, CDR2 FQGNSA. The germline V and J ends were trimmed by 0 bases and 2 bases, with 10 bases remaining between them. The CDR3 is 15 residues long. CDR3 bases: TGTGCCAGCAGCTTAGCCTGGGTATCGAACTATGGCTACACCTTC. This codes for CASSLAWVSNYGYTF. Full variable domain (outside the CDR3, taken from reference TRBV7-2 and TRBJ1-2): GAGVSQSPSNKVTEKGKDVELRCDPISGHTALYWYRQSLGQGLEFLIYFQGNSAPDKSGLPSDRFSAERTGGSVSTLTIQRTQQEDSAVYLCASSLAWVSNYGYTFGSGTRLTVV.

This clonotype was detected many times. The gene calls are TRBV7-2 and TRBJ2-7; 7 bases match TRBD2. The CDR3 spans 15 residues. CDR1 SGHTA and CDR2 FQGNSA come from the germline V gene. The J segment lost 2 bases and the V segment lost 2 bases, leaving 6 bases of the junction unmatched. The CDR3 here is CASSLIAGGTYEQYF. The CDR3 nucleotides are TGTGCCAGCAGCTTAATAGCGGGCGGCACCTACGAGCAGTACTTC.

Only a few counts were recorded for this clonotype. The chain combines TRBV20-1 with TRBJ2-1; D is ambiguous. The J call may be mistaken, given a closer DNA end match to TRBJ2-7. The CDR3 covers 12 residues. Germline assignment: CDR1 DFQATT and CDR2 SNEGSKA (reference sequence). The CDR3 spells CSARVQTSEQYF. The CDR3 nucleotides are TGCAGTGCTAGGGTTCAGACCTCCGAGCAGTACTTC.

This chain links TRBV18 with TRBJ2-7; tentative D call: TRBD1 (5 bases). The CDR3 has 14 residues. Trimming stripped 3 bases from V and 7 bases from J, with 16 bases between. The germline V gene has CDR1 KGHSH and CDR2 LQKENI. The CDR3 here is CASSPSHGAGEQYF. In DNA form, the CDR3 reads TGTGCCAGCTCACCTTCCCATGGGGCAGGGGAGCAGTACTTC.